This T cell receptor (beta chain) derives from a study of blood T cells in healthy people across ages. The use of a sample-barcoded 5' primer and a J-beta primer mix characterized a second PCR of roughly 7 to 12 cycles. Each TCR beta cDNA got a 12-nucleotide random molecular identifier. There were at least 2.5 million CDR3-containing paired-end reads obtained from each sample. TCRdb recomputed calls from the 5' RACE reads with MiXCR, one row per CDR3 protein. The sample lists under 950,000 distinct CDR3 sequences, 20% to 25% occurring once. Study-wide results and caveats: Diversity estimated from one million T cells was considered an underestimate.

With respect to this clonotype: Its cognate antigen is unknown.

This TCR was sampled from an older man in good health. Material: blood.

The CDR3 loop is CSVYPGGTEAFF. In DNA, the CDR3 is TGCAGCGTCTACCCAGGGGGCACTGAAGCTTTCTTT. The V and J genes are TRBV29-1 and TRBJ1-1; 7 bases line up with TRBD1. V gave up 6 bases and J gave up 4 bases; unmatched junction bases: 5. Per the germline V gene, CDR1 is SQVTM and CDR2 is ANQGSEA. The CDR3 contains 12 residues.